What follows describes a single T cell receptor (beta chain). It was with 60 Vbeta and 13 Jbeta primers that the PCR ran. TCRdb's copy holds only in-frame clones and misses some; the assay was immunoSEQ multiplex PCR. Of around 100,000 clones in the sample, 60% to 70% were seen once. This sample was taken from a study of cytomegalovirus exposure and HLA in healthy donors. The germline CDR1 and CDR2 sequences are SGHAT and FQNNGV. CDR3 length: 18 amino acids. J lost 0 bases, V lost 5 bases, and 11 bases had no gene match. This chain joins TRBV11-2 and TRBJ2-5; 11 bases map to TRBD2. The sequence came from a man between 25 and 39 years old in good health and CMV-seropositive. The material sequenced was PBMCs. DNA for the CDR3: TGTGCCAGCAGCGCCCAGGTGCTAGCGGGGGGAAACCAAGAGACCCAGTACTTC. Its protein is CASSAQVLAGGNQETQYF.